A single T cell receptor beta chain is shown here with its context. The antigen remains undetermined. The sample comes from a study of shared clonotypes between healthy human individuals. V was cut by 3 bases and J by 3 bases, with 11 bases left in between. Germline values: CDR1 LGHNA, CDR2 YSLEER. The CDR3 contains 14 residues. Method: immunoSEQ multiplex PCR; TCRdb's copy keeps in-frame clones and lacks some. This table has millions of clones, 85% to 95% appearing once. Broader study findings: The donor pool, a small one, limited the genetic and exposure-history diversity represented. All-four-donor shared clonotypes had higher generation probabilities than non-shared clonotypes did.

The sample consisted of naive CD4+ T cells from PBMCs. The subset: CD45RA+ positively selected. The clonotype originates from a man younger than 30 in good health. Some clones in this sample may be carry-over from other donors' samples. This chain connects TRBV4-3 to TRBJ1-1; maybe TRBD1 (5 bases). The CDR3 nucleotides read TGCGCCAGCAGCCAGCGCAGGGAGCACACTGAAGCTTTCTTT. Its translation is CASSQRREHTEAFF.